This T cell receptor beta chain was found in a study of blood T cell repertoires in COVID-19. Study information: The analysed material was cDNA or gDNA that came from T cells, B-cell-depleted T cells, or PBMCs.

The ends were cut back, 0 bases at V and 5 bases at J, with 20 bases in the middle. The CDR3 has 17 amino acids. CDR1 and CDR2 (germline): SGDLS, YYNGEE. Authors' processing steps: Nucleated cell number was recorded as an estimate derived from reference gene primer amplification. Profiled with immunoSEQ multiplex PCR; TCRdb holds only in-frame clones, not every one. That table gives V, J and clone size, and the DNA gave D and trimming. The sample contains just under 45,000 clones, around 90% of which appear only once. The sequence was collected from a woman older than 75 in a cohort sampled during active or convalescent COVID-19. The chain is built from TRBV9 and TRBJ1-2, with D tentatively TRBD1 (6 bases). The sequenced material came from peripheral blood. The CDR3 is CASSVGARDTQDYGYTF. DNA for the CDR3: TGTGCCAGCAGCGTAGGGGCCCGGGACACCCAAGATTATGGCTACACCTTC.